Included here is one T cell receptor beta chain sequence, with context. Its recognized antigen is unknown. No base-level quality is on record; no much larger clone is a single base apart. The CDR3 regions of human TCRbeta chains were subjected to immunosequencing. In the paper's pipeline: Repertoire TCRs were checked for matches against a reference library of SARS-CoV-2-specific TCRs that had been generated using the MIRA antigen-specificity platform. Breadth was defined as the fraction of unique TCRs that were SARS-CoV-2-associated, and depth was defined as the fraction of total T cells that were SARS-CoV-2-associated. Using the MIRA data, each spike-specific TCR was assigned both to the spike region to which the TCR was reactive and to a CD4 or CD8 class. Log10-transformed breadth and depth values were compared by one-way ANOVA with Sidak's multiple comparisons tests. TCRdb carries this immuneACCESS record with in-frame sequences only. Its versions omit some clonotypes, under half of them owing to an unresolved V gene in the studies checked, with the rest unexplained. V, J and clone size were drawn from that table, and D and trimming were deduced from the DNA. The sample table holds about 100,000 clones, of which 80% to 95% were seen once. The ten largest make up under 2% of the sample.

The entry originates in a study of T cell responses to AZD1222 COVID-19 vaccine (dated by TCRdb to the early 2020s). Looking at the study overall: AZD1222 recipients whose second dose came at about 4 weeks and those whose second dose came at about 12 weeks were combined into one group, since spike-specific TCR depth and breadth did not differ between the two schedules. Enrollment into the trials was organized by age into subgroups of 18-55, 56-69 and 70-plus years, and those subgroups contained approximately 160, 26 and 62 TCR-sequenced participants, respectively. TCR sequencing covered more than 230 trial participants: 207 given two doses of AZD1222 and some 25 given two doses of MenACWY control vaccine. The research as a whole found: Most participants were white British and females outnumbered males, and the authors suggested that clonal diversity may have been underestimated. In the small 56-69-year group, the increase in depth fell short of significance, most likely because of low power. Only a handful of AZD1222 recipients were SARS-CoV-2 seropositive at baseline, limiting conclusions about previously exposed vaccinees. Reportedly, almost half of the unique spike-specific TCRs recognized epitopes lying outside the regions that are mutated in the B.1.351 and B.1.1.7 variants. The whole spike protein was spanned by vaccine-associated CD4 TCRs, and dominant responses were seen in regions 160-218 and 743-854. Because no day 14 peak-response samples were available, the repertoires could be characterized only after the peak T cell response. A significant rise in spike-specific TCR breadth and depth was observed after two AZD1222 doses relative to day 0 and relative to MenACWY recipients.

The CDR3, cysteine through phenylalanine, is 13 amino acids long. Only the CDR3 region is kept as DNA, spanning 39 bases read in frame from base 1. V is pared back by 6 bases and J by 1 base, with 8 bases lying between the germline termini. CDR1 and CDR2 (MDHEN, SYDVKM) derive from the germline V gene. The time point label on this specimen signifies: baseline before first vaccination. The vaccinee samples were drawn from two UK trials, COV001 and COV002, one of which was a single-blind randomized controlled phase 2/3 trial testing AZD1222 (ChAdOx1 nCoV-19) in healthy adults. For TCRbeta chain sequencing, PBMC samples from trial participants were taken at day 0 and at day 28 after the second dose.

The chain was built from TRBV28 and TRBJ2-3; perhaps TRBD1 is the D gene, with 5 bases matching. The sequence was collected from an adult in good health. Sequencing was performed on peripheral blood, taken on day 0 of AZD1222 vaccination. The CDR3 reads as follows: CASRDTRTDTQYF. The base sequence is TGTGCCAGCAGGGACACCCGCACAGATACGCAGTATTTT.